The source of this TCR beta chain is a study of T cells after yellow fever vaccination (dated by TCRdb to the late 2010s). With respect to the entire study: Libraries from fractions with low cell numbers were prepared with the SMART-Seq v4 Ultra Low Input RNA kit. Two healthy male donors, one aged 18 to 30 and one aged 30 to 40 years, were included in the cohort. To follow T-cell clones before and after primary and booster YFV17D yellow fever vaccination, bulk TCR alpha and beta repertoires were sequenced over time. Bulk PBMC replicates and cell subsets were isolated from blood drawn at multiple timepoints before and after both primary and secondary immunization. Study-wide findings and limitations: Compared with the primary T-cell response, the secondary T-cell response was faster but weaker, reaching its peak on day 5 rather than on day 15. Most clones expanded after primary vaccination were re-detected after the booster (almost 97% of CD4 and about 88% of CD8), suggesting broad memory maintenance. Because only a couple of donors were included in the study, the extent to which the findings can be generalized is limited. A small fraction of clonotypes showed up in both the CD4 and CD8 compartments, probably as a result of convergent recombination. FACS-sorted repertoires could contain abundant contaminating clonotypes from the bulk population, so computational filtering was required.

Read against the paper, the sample's treatment or condition label means: live attenuated yellow fever vaccine strain. Two biological replicates of bulk PBMCs were collected at each blood-draw timepoint. A standard Ficoll-Paque protocol was used to isolate PBMCs from peripheral blood. TriZol was used to extract RNA from bulk PBMCs, from CD4 and CD8 fractions, and from dextramer-positive and dextramer-negative fractions. The table lists this clonotype with a few counts. This receptor's antigen is unknown. No base quality values were provided; no much bigger clone lies one nucleotide off. Synthesis of TCR cDNA relied on 5'RACE template switching, a step that introduced a universal primer site along with unique molecular identifiers. Priming for cDNA synthesis came from both the TCR alpha and TCR beta constant segments. Library amplification used two PCR steps, and the second PCR step added sample barcodes and sequencing adapters. Sequencing of libraries was done on Illumina HiSeq 2500 (2x100 bp) or NovaSeq (2x150 bp). From the authors' description of their analysis: Demultiplexing of reads and collapsing into UMI consensus sequences were performed with MIGEC, and V(D)J alignment was carried out with MiXCR. Clonotypes responding to the vaccine were identified with edgeR on replicate PBMC samples, with the criteria of FDR below 0.01 and a log2 fold change above 5 up to day 15. Each bulk clonotype received a CD4 or CD8 identity based on whether the sequenced CD4 or CD8 repertoire contained that clonotype at higher abundance. TCRdb reprocessed the public reads (quality trimming at Q25 with fastp, clone calling with MiXCR) and kept in-frame beta chains. Rows are combined by CDR3 protein, so each entry shows the most common genes and DNA. What appears here as the V and J calls and clone size reflects TCRdb's work, not the paper's. This sample lists about 400,000 distinct CDR3 sequences; 9.5% to 13% were detected once. The top ten hold 15% to 20% of the sample.

Including cysteine and phenylalanine, the CDR3 has 15 amino acids. The entry retains the CDR3 DNA only, 45 bases that are in frame from base 1. Looking up the germline V gene yields CDR1 MGHRA and CDR2 YSYEKL. Between the V and J ends, shortened by 4 bases and 1 base respectively, the junction contains 13 bases. This sequence originates from a man aged 18 to 35 who received the YFV17D yellow fever vaccine. The receptor chain draws on TRBV4-1 and TRBJ2-5; the D gene remains uncertain. Source: PBMCs, taken on the day of the first yellow fever vaccination. The encoded CDR3 is CASSLRTTSQETQYF. The nucleotides read TGCGCCAGCAGCCTTCGGACCACCAGCCAAGAGACCCAGTACTTC.